A selection of T cell receptor beta chains follows, all from one sample in a study of T cell responses to AZD1222 COVID-19 vaccine. TCRdb keeps only in-frame clones here, not all; method: immunoSEQ multiplex PCR. This table has about 94,000 clones, around 89% appearing once. Sequencing was performed on peripheral blood, taken 28 days after the second AZD1222 dose. These receptor sequences come from an adult who received the AZD1222 COVID-19 vaccine. The CDR3 runs from the conserved cysteine through the conserved F or W. A D gene is named only where the DNA matches it firmly. The size of a clone is reported for some rows only, either as once, few or many, or as a class for expanded clones.

J gene	D gene	clone size	V gene	CDR3 protein	CDR3 DNA
TRBJ2-2	-	-	TRBV7-9	CASSLEDDDWFSRGELFF	TGTGCCAGCAGCTTAGAGGACGACGACTGGTTTAGCCGGGGGGAGCTGTTTTTT
TRBJ1-5	-	-	TRBV20-1	CSAPQPQHF	TGCAGTGCGCCTCAGCCCCAGCATTTT
TRBJ2-1	-	-	TRBV3-1/TRBV3-2	CASSQGSIYNEQFF	TGTGCCAGCAGCCAAGGTTCGATCTACAATGAGCAGTTCTTC
TRBJ1-1	TRBD1	-	TRBV2	CASSDAGQVAFF	TGTGCCAGCAGTGACGCCGGACAGGTGGCTTTCTTT
TRBJ1-3	-	-	TRBV27	CASSRTEGGNTIYF	TGTGCCAGCAGCCGGACAGAAGGCGGAAACACCATATATTTT
TRBJ1-5	-	once	TRBV28	CASTSWALADQPQHF	TGTGCCAGCACGTCATGGGCCCTCGCCGATCAGCCCCAGCATTTT
TRBJ2-7	-	-	TRBV11-2	CASSLKSYEQYF	TGTGCCAGCAGCTTAAAGTCCTACGAGCAGTACTTC
TRBJ1-1	-	-	TRBV30	CAWSRGGKQAEAFF	TGTGCCTGGAGCCGGGGGGGCAAACAGGCTGAAGCTTTCTTT
TRBJ1-2	TRBD1	-	TRBV2	CASSQDRGYGYTF	TGTGCCAGCAGTCAGGACAGGGGATATGGCTACACCTTC
TRBJ1-1	-	few	TRBV19	CASSPGEYTEAFF	TGTGCCAGTAGTCCGGGGGAGTACACTGAAGCTTTCTTT
TRBJ2-1	TRBD2	-	TRBV5-1	CASSLLVSGREGQFF	TGCGCCAGCAGCTTGCTGGTTAGCGGGAGAGAAGGCCAGTTCTTC
TRBJ1-6	TRBD1	-	TRBV25-1	CASSSGTGAYNSPLHF	TGTGCCAGCAGTTCCGGGACAGGGGCCTATAATTCACCCCTCCACTTT
TRBJ1-1	-	-	TRBV9	CASSFHLGQNTEAFF	TGTGCCAGCAGCTTCCACCTTGGACAGAACACTGAAGCTTTCTTT
TRBJ1-4	-	-	TRBV4-3	CASSQDFGGGGEKLFF	TGCGCCAGCAGCCAAGATTTTGGGGGCGGGGGTGAAAAACTGTTTTTT
TRBJ1-1	-	-	TRBV3-1/TRBV3-2	CASSQEVGSEAFF	TGTGCCAGCAGCCAGGAGGTGGGGTCTGAAGCTTTCTTT
TRBJ1-2	TRBD1	-	TRBV4-3	CASSLRDRGLRTF	TGCGCCAGCAGCCTGCGGGACAGGGGGCTTCGCACCTTC
TRBJ2-1	TRBD2	-	TRBV4-2	CASSQDQLAAYNEQFF	TGTGCCAGCAGCCAAGATCAACTAGCGGCTTACAATGAGCAGTTCTTC
TRBJ1-4	-	once	TRBV5-4	CASSSEGTGEKLFF	TGTGCCAGCAGCTCCGAGGGGACGGGTGAAAAACTGTTTTTT
TRBJ2-5	-	-	TRBV2	CASGFGGLGETQYF	TGTGCCAGCGGGTTCGGCGGCCTCGGGGAGACCCAGTACTTC
TRBJ2-3	TRBD2	-	TRBV9	CASSAGSGGTDTQYF	TGTGCCAGCAGCGCGGGTAGCGGGGGCACAGATACGCAGTATTTT
TRBJ2-5	TRBD1	few	TRBV7-8	CASSLTGGGETQYF	TGTGCCAGCAGCTTGACAGGGGGTGGAGAGACCCAGTACTTC
TRBJ1-1	-	-	TRBV21-1	CASSFHREAIEAFF	TGTGCCAGCAGCTTCCACAGGGAAGCCATTGAAGCTTTCTTT
TRBJ1-1	-	-	TRBV21-1	CASSKDSEAFF	TGTGCCAGCAGCAAGGACAGTGAAGCTTTCTTT
TRBJ2-1	TRBD2	-	TRBV27	CASSPTPSGSGHEQFF	TGTGCCAGCAGTCCCACTCCTAGCGGGAGTGGTCATGAGCAGTTCTTC
TRBJ2-1	TRBD1	few	TRBV29-1	CSVEPTGGNEQFF	TGCAGCGTTGAACCGACAGGGGGCAATGAGCAGTTCTTC
TRBJ2-7	TRBD2	-	TRBV30	CAWSPGLAVYEQYF	TGTGCCTGGAGTCCGGGACTAGCGGTATACGAGCAGTACTTC
TRBJ2-2	-	-	TRBV7-2	CASSLVSTGELFF	TGTGCCAGCAGCTTAGTCAGCACCGGGGAGCTGTTTTTT
TRBJ1-4	-	-	TRBV18	CASSPPVDAANEKLFF	TGTGCCAGCTCACCACCGGTTGACGCCGCGAATGAAAAACTGTTTTTT
TRBJ1-2	-	-	TRBV5-1	CASSLEPAEDYGYTF	TGCGCCAGCAGCTTGGAGCCAGCTGAAGACTATGGCTACACCTTC
TRBJ1-1	TRBD1	-	TRBV18	CASSIGTVNTEAFF	TGTGCCAGCTCAATCGGGACAGTGAACACTGAAGCTTTCTTT
TRBJ2-7	TRBD1	-	TRBV6-6	CASSQAGTGLFEQYF	TGTGCCAGCAGTCAAGCCGGGACAGGGTTATTCGAGCAGTACTTC
TRBJ2-6	-	few	TRBV11-2	CASSPGFSGANVLTF	TGTGCCAGCAGCCCGGGGTTCTCTGGGGCCAACGTCCTGACTTTC
TRBJ1-2	-	-	TRBV2	CASSEDRADYGYTF	TGTGCCAGCAGTGAAGACAGGGCGGACTATGGCTACACCTTC
TRBJ1-6	-	-	TRBV5-3	CARSLLDSSYNSPLHF	TGTGCCAGAAGCTTGCTGGATAGCTCCTATAATTCACCCCTCCACTTT
TRBJ2-3	TRBD2	-	TRBV18	CASSALSGRLSTDTQYF	TGTGCCAGCTCAGCCCTTAGCGGGAGGTTGAGCACAGATACGCAGTATTTT
TRBJ2-3	-	-	TRBV7-9	CASSRFTSTDTQYF	TGTGCCAGCAGCCGTTTCACTAGCACAGATACGCAGTATTTT
TRBJ1-3	TRBD1	-	TRBV7-2	CASSLGGQGTGNTIYF	TGTGCCAGCAGCTTAGGGGGACAGGGTACTGGAAACACCATATATTTT
TRBJ2-3	TRBD2	-	TRBV7-3	CASSSGTSATDTQYF	TGTGCCAGCAGCTCCGGGACTAGCGCAACAGATACGCAGTATTTT
TRBJ2-7	TRBD2	-	TRBV28	CASSSTSGAPRYEQYF	TGTGCCAGCAGTTCGACTAGCGGGGCCCCCCGCTACGAGCAGTACTTC
TRBJ2-5	TRBD2	-	TRBV30	CAWSVWGGETQYF	TGTGCCTGGAGTGTTTGGGGGGGGGAGACCCAGTACTTC
TRBJ1-4	TRBD1	-	TRBV30	CAWSGDRRNEKLFF	TGTGCCTGGAGTGGGGACAGAAGGAATGAAAAACTGTTTTTT
TRBJ2-3	-	-	TRBV6-4	CASSESGEADTQYF	TGTGCCAGCAGTGAATCCGGGGAGGCAGATACGCAGTATTTT
TRBJ1-5	-	-	TRBV28	CASSTGSYSNQPQHF	TGTGCCAGCAGTACAGGGTCATATAGCAATCAGCCCCAGCATTTT
TRBJ1-1	-	-	TRBV5-4	CASSRRDRENTEAFF	TGTGCCAGCAGCCGGAGAGACCGAGAGAACACTGAAGCTTTCTTT
TRBJ1-1	-	-	TRBV30	CACVRALLNTEAFF	TGTGCCTGCGTGAGGGCGTTGTTGAACACTGAAGCTTTCTTT
TRBJ2-7	TRBD1	-	TRBV4-1	CASSQSPPGQPSEQYF	TGCGCCAGCAGCCAAAGCCCGCCGGGACAGCCCTCGGAGCAGTACTTC
TRBJ2-1	TRBD2	-	TRBV30	CAWGLAGNEQFF	TGTGCCTGGGGACTAGCGGGCAATGAGCAGTTCTTC